The T cell receptor (beta chain) under discussion was sequenced for a study of blood T cell repertoires in COVID-19 (dated by TCRdb to the early 2020s). For the wider study: Samples covering the acute and convalescent phases of COVID-19 were provided by collaborators in the United States, Italy and Spain. The prospective study material was composed of cDNA or gDNA derived from T cells, B-cell-depleted T cells, or PBMCs. The sample metadata nearly always contained a de-identified subject ID, COVID-19 status, age in years and sex. HLA class I and class II types, where available, came from metadata supplied by the sample provider rather than from assay-based typing. The repertoires were released in a freely available public database intended as a resource for research on the immune response to SARS-CoV-2. Deeply sampled blood TCRbeta repertoires from subjects exposed to, actively infected with, or recovered from COVID-19 were included in the dataset. The samples were drawn from two sources: the first 160 participants of the ongoing ImmuneRACE study, and 1,200 or so subjects contributed by 6 global collaborators. Results the study describes overall, beyond this receptor: How much clinical and demographic metadata was included differed by source and by participant, and the metadata was provided uncurated.

Concerning this clone: This clone's antigen is unknown. Base qualities are not at hand, and no much larger clone is one base apart.

In Seattle, one collaborating source enrolled patients while the infection was active and tracked those patients longitudinally over the course of disease. The collaborating institutions used their own protocols to collect whole blood in K2EDTA tubes. For TCRbeta analysis, collaborator samples were shipped as frozen whole blood, as isolated PBMCs, or as DNA extracted from either sample type. TCRbeta CDR3 regions were amplified from genomic DNA using the immunoSEQ Assay, a bias-controlled multiplex PCR. The published analysis was carried out like this. Within the assay, amplification of reference gene primers was used to estimate how many nucleated cells each sample contained. To quantify the absolute abundance of each unique TCRbeta CDR3 rearrangement, sequence reads were collapsed and filtered. For each sample, productive Simpson clonality was calculated as the square root of Simpson's diversity index over productive rearrangements. What TCRdb holds here is the immuneACCESS table cut down to in-frame rearrangements. Part of the clones is not present; checked against another copy, under half of the missing clones reflect an unresolved V gene, and the others are unexplained. D and trimming come from the DNA, and the V and J calls and clone size come from that table. For this sample there are about 480,000 clones; 80% to 90% appear just once. The top ten constitute approximately 0.9% of the sample.

V drops 4 bases and J drops 5 bases, leaving 14 bases in between. In the germline V gene, CDR1 corresponds to SGHRS and CDR2 to YFSETQ. The CDR3 covers 14 residues, taking in both the cysteine and the phenylalanine. This entry keeps only the CDR3 DNA: 42 bases, framed from base 1. The sequenced sample was peripheral blood. This clonotype originated in a young man with COVID-19, enrolled during active disease. This chain is built from TRBV5-1 and TRBJ2-3, with the D gene call left open. The DNA reads TGCGCCAGCAGCCAGACACAGCCCTTAGATACGCAGTATTTT. Its protein is CASSQTQPLDTQYF.